The present TCR beta chain was sequenced within a study of cytomegalovirus exposure and HLA in healthy donors (dated by TCRdb to the late 2010s). Turning to the overall study: In an earlier analysis of approximately 640 of the donors, 276 Gb of sequence data and 117 million unique TCR beta sequences from 180 million or so T cells were reported. HLA typing included class I and class II loci at four-digit resolution. Rather than using new phenotypic data, the later analysis identified candidate immune exposures from TCR beta sequences and from how often those sequences occurred across donors. The study profiled the T cell repertoires of fewer than 850 subjects by immunosequencing and related them to cytomegalovirus serostatus. To predict cytomegalovirus infection status, the study combined high-throughput TCR immunosequencing, statistical association of individual TCRs with disease status, and machine learning. About 280 gigabases of sequencing data and roughly 80 million unique TCR sequences made up an early release that covered several hundred HLA-typed donors. Donor age, sex, ethnicity and CMV serostatus were compiled alongside the repertoire data. The study aimed to test whether cataloging public T cell receptors could reveal signatures of past pathogen exposure. In a later genetic analysis, genome-wide SNP genotypes for about 60% of the 666 donors were used, and that subset was treated as a discovery cohort. Several DR-DQ haplotypes were handled as single units for association and clustering because linkage in the cohort was strong. Across 398 genotyped donors of the cohort, an average of roughly 230,000 unique TCR beta nucleotide sequences per donor were sequenced, and roughly a sixth of those sequences were non-productive. The genetic ancestry cluster associated with self-reported Caucasian donors included 81% of the roughly 380 genotyped donors. Typing coverage differed by locus: A, B, C, DRB1 and DQB1 were typed in roughly 629-630 donors, DQA1 in about 500, DPA1 in some 610, and DPB1 in roughly 470. All discovery cohort repertoires had been generated using a single sequencing platform. To decide whether each TCR beta V gene segment behaved as functional or pseudogenic, an earlier analysis of several hundred of the donors relied on high-throughput TCR beta sequencing. In a later analysis, previously published TCR beta repertoires from several hundred donors were re-analyzed and high-resolution HLA genotyping was added so that TCR occurrence patterns could be studied. A separate validation cohort of roughly 130 different subjects was used in addition to the approximately 640-subject first cohort.

Regarding this clone: There is no known antigen for this receptor. One base away there is no much larger clone; base qualities are not given.

In total, more than 500 healthy bone marrow donors made up the cohort. At the time of sampling, all cohort members were nominally healthy, though unrecorded immune exposures were likely present. The donor tested CMV seronegative, placing the donor among the 352 seronegative members of the cohort. Each donor provided a peripheral blood sample, and peripheral blood mononuclear cells were used for TCR beta sequencing. Genomic DNA extraction from the blood cell samples was performed with the Qiagen DNeasy Blood Extraction Kit. Library preparation was by the immunoSEQ multiplex PCR assay. A mixture of 60 forward primers for TCR Vbeta segments and 13 reverse primers for TCR Jbeta segments was used in the multiplex PCR. A multiplex PCR assay on genomic DNA amplified the CDR3 region of rearranged TCR beta genes. Amplified TCR beta libraries were sequenced as 87-base-pair reads on the Illumina HiSeq System. In the paper's pipeline: Across the 670 or so repertoires, a later analysis counted around 80 million unique TCR beta chains, roughly 11 million of which were shared by at least two donors. Raw reads were error-corrected and collapsed into unique sequences by a nearest-neighbor algorithm in which closely related sequences were merged to remove PCR and sequencing errors. V, D and J gene segments were assigned by aligning CDR3 sequences to IMGT reference sequences. For a sequence to be retained, a match of at least six nucleotides to both a V gene segment and a J gene segment was required. A rearrangement counted as productive if the CDR3 had no stop codons and remained in frame with V and J, and every other rearrangement counted as non-productive. Following IMGT convention, CDR3 was defined as the stretch from the second conserved V-encoded cysteine up to the conserved J-encoded phenylalanine. In an earlier analysis of more than 550 of the donors, sequences lacking an unambiguous match to a single V gene segment were excluded. An earlier analysis of a few hundred of the donors called V segments functional above 56.7% productive rearrangements and segregating when the between-donor standard deviation exceeded 5%. A statistical classification framework was built for diagnosing cytomegalovirus status from the catalog of TCR beta chain sequences. In a later analysis, V and J genes were assigned by comparing TCR nucleotide sequences against IMGT/GENE-DB human TR gene sequences. Using the TCRdist pipeline, a later analysis assigned CDR3 sequences along with most-parsimonious VDJ recombination scenarios. In a later analysis, every TCR beta chain was defined by the combination of its CDR3 amino acid sequence and its V-gene family, and reads without a unique V-gene family were dropped. A later analysis removed roughly 590 highly shared, low-generation-probability nucleotide sequences to deal with suspected cross-contamination and a sequencing artifact. In a later analysis, a clonal expansion index was calculated for each public chain from normalized within-repertoire ranks of inferred template counts. Generation probabilities in a later analysis came from a VDJ recombination model fitted to out-of-frame rearrangements, and those results were checked against IGoR. In a later analysis, TCR-TCR, TCR-HLA and TCR-CMV co-occurrence was scored with hypergeometric tests, and a repertoire-size bias correction was applied to TCR pairs. To estimate false discovery rates, a later analysis permuted the HLA or CMV assignments 20 times. In a later analysis, co-occurring TCRs were grouped using DBSCAN, and TCRdist sequence similarity was added for clustering within HLA-allele-positive subsets. Co-occurrence clustering excluded repertoires with fewer than 30,000 or more than 120,000 public chains, plus five with anomalous nucleotide sharing. TCRdb mirrors the immuneACCESS table, restricted to in-frame sequences. Some clones are absent from its copies; in checked studies, under half trace to an unresolved V gene, and the reason for the others is unknown. That table supplies the V and J calls and clone size; D and trimming were determined from the DNA. This sample lists 100,000 to 150,000 clones; around 75% were detected once. The leading ten clones occupy more than 2.5% of the sample.

The investigation overall reported the following: Correlated functional status among segregating V segments might reflect linkage disequilibrium, but an unknown experimental factor could not be ruled out. In a later analysis, the rate of TCR association differed among HLA loci, with DRB1 alleles having the most associated TCRs and HLA-C alleles having the fewest. The presence/absence analyses assumed that sequencing depth was roughly uniform across donors, and that assumption may not be true. The classifier was reported to diagnose cytomegalovirus status with high specificity and sensitivity in both the original and validation cohorts. In vitro tests confirmed that three of the cytomegalovirus-associated TCR beta chains recognize cytomegalovirus antigens. The authors suggested that the approach could potentially be generalized to other disease states and immunological phenotypes. In this cohort, only TCR beta chains were sequenced, and detectable features were limited by the absence of alpha or paired-chain data. Assigning TCR associations to individual alleles was difficult when HLA alleles, especially DR and DQ, strongly co-occurred. Because some donors lacked HLA typing at each locus, the association tests relied only on the typed subset. Several of the top co-occurrence clusters appeared to be linked to parvovirus B19, influenza, CMV and Epstein-Barr virus, according to a later analysis. A total of 164 TCR beta chains were listed by the study as associated with cytomegalovirus. According to a later analysis, most CMV-associated TCR beta chains appeared to be HLA-restricted, and the HLA associations seemed to be driven largely by CMV exposure. A group of highly shared sequence variants was considered likely to be a technical artifact of the sequencing pipeline. In an earlier analysis of about 550 of the donors, most TCR beta V segments were observed in productive rearrangements about 90% or about 30% of the time, broadly matching IMGT annotations. A further reported finding was that TCR beta sequences accurately predicted the HLA-A and HLA-B alleles for most subjects in the first cohort. In a later genetic analysis, a missense DCLRE1C variant was associated with V-gene and J-gene trimming of TCR beta chains, and the association was replicated in an independent cohort. The only immune exposure information available for the cohort was CMV serostatus. Compared with equally common non-associated chains, HLA-associated TCR beta chains in a later analysis were more clonally expanded and had lower generation probabilities. Because counts were too low, seventeen rarely observed V segments, including chromosome 9 orphons, were left out of the earlier analysis of 500 to 650 of the donors. Some IMGT-functional V segments, including TRBV6-2 and TRBV6-3, could not be told apart with the 87-base-pair reads, so those segments were excluded. A later analysis associated approximately 17,000 TCR beta sequences with specific HLA alleles at a false discovery rate of 0.05. While some public TCRs were present in many individuals, most TCR sequences turned up only very rarely across donors. A later genetic analysis reported fewer N-insertions in productive TCRs among donors in an Asian-associated ancestry cluster than the approximately 700-donor mean.

V and J are truncated by 1 base and 2 bases respectively, leaving an intervening sequence of 9 bases. The CDR3 has 16 amino acids, counting the end cysteine and phenylalanine. The read is trimmed to its CDR3 DNA, 48 bases read in frame from base 1. Per the germline V gene, MDHEN is the CDR1 and SYDVKM is the CDR2. The chain uses TRBV28 and TRBJ2-6; no D gene is confidently identified. The receptor was derived from a woman in her forties or fifties in good health and CMV-seronegative. Input material: PBMCs. The nucleotide sequence is given as TGTGCCAGCAGTTTATCGGAGTCACCTGGGGCCAACGTCCTGACTTTC. Its protein reads: CASSLSESPGANVLTF. Extended through the reference TRBV28 and TRBJ2-6 proteins, this CDR3 yields the full variable domain: DVKVTQSSRYLVKRTGEKVFLECVQDMDHENMFWYRQDPGLGLRLIYFSYDVKMKEKGDIPEGYSVSREKKERFSLILESASTNQTSMYLCASSLSESPGANVLTFGAGSRLTVL.